Here is one T cell receptor beta chain with its context. What it recognizes is unknown. This sample was included in a study of shared clonotypes between healthy human individuals. V lost 3 bases to trimming and J lost 5 bases, with 16 bases between them. CDR1 is MNHEY and CDR2 is SMNVEV in the germline V gene (reference sequence). CDR3 size: 15 residues. Findings and limits, study-wide: Genetic and exposure-history diversity was limited by the few donors. Tissue TCR repertoires likely differ from these blood-only repertoires.

Every subset's genomic DNA went evenly onto several immunoSEQ plates. DNA from unsorted PBMC was sequenced on ten immunoSEQ deep assay plates. Profiled with immunoSEQ multiplex PCR; TCRdb holds only in-frame clones, not every one. This sample carries roughly 500,000 clones, approximately 80% of them seen once, and the ten largest clones take 12%. The sample taken for sequencing was PBMCs. The receptor's source is a woman aged 40 to 50 in good health. Some clones in this sample may be carry-over from other donors' samples. This sequence joins TRBV27 and TRBJ2-5; possibly TRBD1 for D (5 bases). The CDR3 coding sequence is TGTGCCAGCAGTTTTCTTCGCCAGGGCGGCGAGACCCAGTACTTC. Its translation is CASSFLRQGGETQYF.